The entry below gives a single TCR beta chain sequence along with its context. Its antigen is undetermined. UMIs and sample barcodes were carried by the TCR alpha and TCR beta cDNA libraries that 5'RACE produced using constant-segment primers. One entry per CDR3 protein results from TCRdb running MiXCR on the 5' RACE reads. The sample holds hundreds of thousands of distinct CDR3 sequences, approximately 15% seen once. This sample stems from a study of T-cell memory formation after mild COVID-19. General study results and limits: For contracting clones, CD4+ ones sat mainly in CM and EM, CD8+ in EMRA.

The TCR comes from a man in his late teens or twenties who had mild COVID-19 (a few samples of this study predate the infection). Cell type and time point are not known. Source material: PBMCs or a T cell subset sorted from them (not recorded which).

CDR3 nucleotides: TGCGCCAGCAGTACCATGGGGGTTAAGGCTGAAGCTTTCTTT. It yields the protein CASSTMGVKAEAFF. The chain combines TRBV10-1 with TRBJ1-1; D possibly corresponds to TRBD1 (5 bases). V was shortened by 5 bases and J by 6 bases, with 16 bases between the two germline ends. Per the germline V gene, CDR1 is WNHNN and CDR2 is SYGVQD (reference sequence). This CDR3 has 14 residues.